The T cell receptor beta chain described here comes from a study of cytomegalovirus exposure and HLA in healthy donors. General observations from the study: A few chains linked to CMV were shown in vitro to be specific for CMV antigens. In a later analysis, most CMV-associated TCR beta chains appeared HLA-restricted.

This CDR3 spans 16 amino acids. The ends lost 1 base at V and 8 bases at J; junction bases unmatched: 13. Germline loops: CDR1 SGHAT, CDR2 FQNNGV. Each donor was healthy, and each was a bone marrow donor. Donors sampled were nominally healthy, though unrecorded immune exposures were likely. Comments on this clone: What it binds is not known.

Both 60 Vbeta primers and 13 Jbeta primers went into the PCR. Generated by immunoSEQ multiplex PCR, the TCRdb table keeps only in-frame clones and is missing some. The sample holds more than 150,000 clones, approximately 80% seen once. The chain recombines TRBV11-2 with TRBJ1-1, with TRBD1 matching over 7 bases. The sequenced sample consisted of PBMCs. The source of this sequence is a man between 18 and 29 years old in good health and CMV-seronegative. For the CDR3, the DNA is TGTGCCAGCAGCTTAGGGGCAGGGGGTCTCCCGGGGGAAGCTTTCTTT. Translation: CASSLGAGGLPGEAFF.